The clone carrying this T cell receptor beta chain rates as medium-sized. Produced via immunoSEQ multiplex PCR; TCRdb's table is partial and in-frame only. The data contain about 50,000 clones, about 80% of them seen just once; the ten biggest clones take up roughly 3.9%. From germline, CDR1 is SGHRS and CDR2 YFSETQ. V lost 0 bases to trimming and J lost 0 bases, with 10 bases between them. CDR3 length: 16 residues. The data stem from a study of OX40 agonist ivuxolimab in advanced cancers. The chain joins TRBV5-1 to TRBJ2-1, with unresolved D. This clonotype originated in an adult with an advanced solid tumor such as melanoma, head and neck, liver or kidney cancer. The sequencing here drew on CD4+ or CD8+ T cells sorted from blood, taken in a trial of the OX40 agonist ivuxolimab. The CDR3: CASSLVGPSSYNEQFF. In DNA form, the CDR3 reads TGCGCCAGCAGCTTGGTCGGCCCCAGCTCCTACAATGAGCAGTTCTTC.